This TCR beta chain comes out of a study of CD8+ T cells in alopecia areata. Study overall: Among treated patients, oral tofacitinib was administered at 5 to 10 mg twice daily.

The sequencing template was cDNA reverse transcribed from extracted RNA. Profiled with immunoSEQ multiplex PCR; TCRdb holds only in-frame clones, not every one. The sample has some 150,000 clones; around 83% are singletons. As for treatment: oral pan-JAK inhibitor, 5-10 mg twice daily. Alopecia areata patients provided lesional scalp punch biopsies and peripheral blood, both collected for the study. Unmatched junction bases numbered 18, after V lost 5 bases and J lost 6 bases. The CDR3 covers 18 residues. Germline CDR1 MNHEY, CDR2 SMNVEV (reference sequence). This clonotype was obtained from a human donor with alopecia areata. The sample consisted of CD8+ T cells sorted from blood, taken at week 4, from a patient treated with tofacitinib. The rearrangement uses TRBV27 and TRBJ1-5; 8 positions match TRBD1. DNA of the CDR3: TGTGCCAGCAGTCCCCTGGTGACAGGGGCGGTTCTAGGTCAGCCCCAGCATTTT. It is translated as CASSPLVTGAVLGQPQHF.